The 19 T cell receptor beta chains given below trace back to one sample, sequenced in a study of blood T cell repertoires in COVID-19. Sequenced by immunoSEQ multiplex PCR; TCRdb stores in-frame clones only, minus some. This table holds fewer than 500,000 clones, roughly 88% found once. Material for sequencing was PBMCs or T cells enriched from blood (not recorded which). These receptors were obtained from a woman in her 30s with acute COVID-19.

This clone was seen a single time. This chain's CDR3 is CASSIRAGTAYEQYF. DNA of the CDR3: TGTGCCAGTAGTATTAGGGCGGGAACAGCCTACGAGCAGTACTTC. The chain recombines TRBV19 with TRBJ2-7; TRBD2 is a possible D gene (6 bases). Germline loops: CDR1 LNHDA, CDR2 SQIVND (reference sequence). This CDR3 contains 15 residues. Trimming removed 3 bases at V and 2 bases at J, with 14 bases between. The complete variable domain, with remaining parts taken from reference TRBV19 and TRBJ2-7, reads DGGITQSPKYLFRKEGQNVTLSCEQNLNHDAMYWYRQDPGQGLRLIYYSQIVNDFQKGDIAEGYSVSREKKESFPLTVTSAQKNPTAFYLCASSIRAGTAYEQYFGPGTRLTVT.

V is TRBV24-1 and J is TRBJ2-3, with 9 bases that match TRBD1. Germline trimming cut 1 base from V and 3 bases from J; bases unmatched to any gene: 4. Germline V lookup: CDR1 KGHDR, CDR2 SFDVKD. CDR3 length equals 16 residues. The CDR3 sequence is CATSDFPDRGTDTQYF. The CDR3 DNA is TGTGCCACCAGTGATTTCCCGGACAGGGGAACAGATACGCAGTATTTT.

J is TRBJ1-4 and V is TRBV7-2, with D possibly TRBD1 on 5 matching bases. Germline V gene lookup returns CDR1 SGHTA and CDR2 FQGNSA. The CDR3 length is 17 residues. V was trimmed by 2 bases and J by 1 base, leaving 14 bases between them. The CDR3 protein is CASSLSSTGRTNEKLFF. For the CDR3, the DNA is TGTGCCAGCAGCTTAAGTTCAACAGGCCGAACTAATGAAAAACTGTTTTTT.

This chain links TRBV6-4 with TRBJ1-4; TRBD1 agrees at 12 bases. CDR1 and CDR2 (germline): MRHNA, SNTAGT. V was clipped by 1 base and J by 8 bases; unmatched bases: 2. The CDR3 is 15 amino acids. Written as DNA, the CDR3 is TGTGCCAGCAGTGACTGGGACAGGGGGCACGAAAAACTGTTTTTT. Its translation is CASSDWDRGHEKLFF.

The rearrangement links TRBV6-4 to TRBJ2-5; TRBD2 matches at 9 bases. Germline lookup yields CDR1 MRHNA and CDR2 SNTAGT. V was pared by 6 bases and J by 5 bases, with 13 bases of the junction left unmatched. The CDR3 consists of 16 residues. DNA of the CDR3: TGTGCCAGCAGCGAGCGGGGGGCCCCGGTCAACGAGACCCAGTACTTC. Protein product: CASSERGAPVNETQYF.

The rearrangement uses TRBV24-1 and TRBJ1-5; D perhaps matches TRBD1 (5 bases). The CDR3 sequence is 17 residues long. Germline V gene lookup returns CDR1 KGHDR and CDR2 SFDVKD. Trimming removed 0 bases from V and 3 bases from J, with 14 bases in between. The CDR3 nucleotides are TGTGCCACCAGTGATTTGTTGGGGGGAGTGGACAATCAGCCCCAGCATTTT. Its protein is CATSDLLGGVDNQPQHF.

The chain is built from TRBV10-3 and TRBJ2-5; 15 positions match TRBD2. With V trimmed by 6 bases and J by 5 bases, 4 bases remained unmatched. The CDR3 is 15 amino acids. The germline gives CDR1 ENHRY, CDR2 SYGVKD. The CDR3 DNA follows: TGTGCCATCAGAGGACTAGCGGGGGGGCCGGAGACCCAGTACTTC. It specifies CAIRGLAGGPETQYF.

This rearrangement joins TRBV18 to TRBJ1-5; 8 bases map to TRBD1. V dropped 2 bases and J dropped 7; count of bases not matched to a gene: 13. The CDR3 is 17 amino acids. The germline V gene encodes CDR1 KGHSH and CDR2 LQKENI. The CDR3 DNA is TGTGCCAGCTCACCAAGTTTAATGGACAGGGAGGGCCAGCCCCAGCATTTT. This codes for CASSPSLMDREGQPQHF.

The chain links TRBV19 to TRBJ2-2, with unresolved D. V lost 6 bases, J lost 3 bases, and 11 bases lay in between. The CDR3 totals 14 residues. Germline CDR1 and CDR2: LNHDA and SQIVND (reference sequence). CDR3 bases: TGTGCCAGTAGGGCAATACCCCACACCGGGGAGCTGTTTTTT. It is translated as CASRAIPHTGELFF. Full variable domain (missing parts from reference TRBV19 and TRBJ2-2): DGGITQSPKYLFRKEGQNVTLSCEQNLNHDAMYWYRQDPGQGLRLIYYSQIVNDFQKGDIAEGYSVSREKKESFPLTVTSAQKNPTAFYLCASRAIPHTGELFFGEGSRLTVL.

The chain employs TRBV12-3 or TRBV12-4 and TRBJ2-1; D perhaps matches TRBD2 (5 bases). The CDR3 is 11 amino acids. V gave up 5 bases and J gave up 11 bases, with 10 bases separating them. As DNA, the CDR3 is TGTGCCAGCAGTATCTCGGGGAAGCAGTTCTTC. This translates into CASSISGKQFF.

Only one count was recorded for this clone. The chain is built from TRBV2 and TRBJ2-1; 8 nucleotides agree with TRBD2. V lost 6 bases, J lost 8 bases, and 15 bases stayed unmatched. Germline CDR1 and CDR2: SNHLY and FYNNEI. This CDR3 comprises 16 residues. The DNA for the CDR3 is TGTGCCAGCAGCCCTCCTGGGACGGGGGGGCACGATGAGCAGTTCTTC. Translating it yields CASSPPGTGGHDEQFF.

J is TRBJ1-1 and V is TRBV24-1, with D possibly being TRBD1 (5 bases). Germline V gene lookup returns CDR1 KGHDR and CDR2 SFDVKD. Trimming removed 5 bases from V and 2 bases from J, with 11 bases in between. CDR3 length: 14 residues. The CDR3: CATSVGRDNTEAFF. DNA for the CDR3: TGTGCCACCAGTGTGGGGCGGGATAACACTGAAGCTTTCTTT.

The chain recombines TRBV5-1 with TRBJ1-1; D is perhaps TRBD1 (5 bases). V was clipped by 1 base and J by 3 bases, with 7 bases between them. Germline V lookup: CDR1 SGHRS, CDR2 YFSETQ. This CDR3 comprises 13 residues. The DNA for the CDR3 is TGCGCCAGCAGCTTGACGACAGACACTGAAGCTTTCTTT. Protein sequence: CASSLTTDTEAFF.

V and J are TRBV15 and TRBJ1-1, with D possibly being TRBD1 (6 bases). This CDR3 spans 14 amino acids. CDR1 is LNHNV and CDR2 is YYDKDF in the germline V gene (reference sequence). V lost 4 bases to trimming and J lost 5 bases, with 14 bases between them. The chain's CDR3 is CATSMGRGGTEAFF. The CDR3 DNA reads TGTGCCACCAGCATGGGCAGGGGCGGAACTGAAGCTTTCTTT.

The rearrangement links TRBV25-1 to TRBJ2-7, with TRBD1 matching over 7 bases. V lost 11 bases and J lost 2; bases outside the gene matches: 6. CDR1 MGHDK and CDR2 SYGVNS come from the germline V gene. This CDR3 spans 12 amino acids. CDR3 sequence (DNA): TGTGCCCCCTCCGGGACAGCCTACGAGCAGTACTTC. Translated, it gives CAPSGTAYEQYF.

This chain connects TRBV7-9 to TRBJ2-1, with 9 bases identical to TRBD2. Trimming took 5 bases from V and 5 from J; bases not matched to a gene: 19. Germline V lookup: CDR1 SEHNR, CDR2 FQNEAQ (reference sequence). The CDR3 has 19 residues. The CDR3 region has the DNA TGTGCCAGCAGCCCATTTGTTGGAGACCAGCGGGGGGCCAACAATGAGCAGTTCTTC. Its protein is CASSPFVGDQRGANNEQFF.

The chain combines TRBV20-1 with TRBJ2-3, with D possibly matching TRBD2 (6 bases). With 3 bases removed from V and 3 bases from J, the gap between germline ends came to 19 bases. The V gene's germline CDR1 is DFQATT and CDR2 SNEGSKA (reference sequence). This CDR3 comprises 16 residues. The CDR3 nucleotides read TGCAGTGCTAGTCCGGTCCGTGGGCGGGGTACAGATACGCAGTATTTT. It specifies CSASPVRGRGTDTQYF.

The chain combines TRBV7-9 with TRBJ2-3, with D perhaps matching TRBD2 (7 bases). Trimming pared 1 base from V and 6 bases from J, leaving 17 bases between. CDR1 and CDR2 (germline): SEHNR, FQNEAQ (reference sequence). CDR3 length: 16 residues. The DNA for the CDR3 is TGTGCCAGCAGCTTAGAGGGTGGGGGGGCCTCGGATACGCAGTATTTT. It encodes CASSLEGGGASDTQYF.

This clone showed up just a few times. CDR3 loop: CSVDKNFYGYTF. Here the CDR3 DNA reads TGCAGCGTCGACAAGAACTTCTATGGCTACACCTTC. This rearrangement joins TRBV29-1 to TRBJ1-2; no reliable D call. Germline values: CDR1 SQVTM, CDR2 ANQGSEA. Trimming left V 6 bases short and J 4 bases short, with 12 bases between. CDR3 length: 12 amino acids.